This T cell receptor beta chain was recovered during a study of cytomegalovirus exposure and HLA in healthy donors. Findings of the study overall: Exclusion applied to some V segments, including TRBV6-2 and TRBV6-3, as they were indistinguishable. There were reportedly fewer N-insertions in an Asian-associated ancestry cluster than the roughly 670-donor mean, in a later analysis. As a later analysis revealed, most CMV-associated TCR beta chains appeared HLA-restricted.

Per the germline V gene, CDR1 is SGHVS and CDR2 is FQNEAQ. The CDR3 is 18 residues long. V shed 3 bases and J 1 base; nucleotides not matched to a gene: 11. PCR involved 60 Vbeta and 13 Jbeta primers. Using immunoSEQ multiplex PCR, the repertoire was profiled, and TCRdb retains in-frame clones only, with some absent. The sample lists over 130,000 clones; 70% to 85% were seen once. On this clone: Its antigen is as yet unknown.

The chain links TRBV7-8 to TRBJ2-3; 9 positions match TRBD2. Sequencing input: PBMCs. This sequence was found in a man in his thirties or forties in good health and CMV-seropositive. Here the CDR3 reads CASSFRTSSGTRTDTQYF. For the CDR3, the DNA is TGTGCCAGCAGCTTTAGGACGTCTAGCGGGACTCGCACAGATACGCAGTATTTT.